Described below is a single TCR beta chain sequence and its context. No antigen is known for it. Base qualities are not recorded, but no much larger clone differs from it by a single base. These data are taken from a study of blood T cell repertoires in COVID-19 (dated by TCRdb to 2018 to 2020). Background on the whole study: Samples covering the acute and convalescent phases of COVID-19 were provided by collaborators in the United States, Italy and Spain. The dataset comprised deeply sampled blood TCRbeta repertoires from subjects exposed to, actively infected with, or recovered from COVID-19. The repertoires were released in a freely available public database meant as a resource for research on the immune response to SARS-CoV-2. The material from the prospective study consisted of cDNA or gDNA derived from T cells, B-cell-depleted T cells, or PBMCs. A de-identified subject ID, COVID-19 status, age in years and sex were almost always included in the sample metadata. Where HLA class I and class II types were available, the types were taken from metadata supplied by the sample provider, not from assay-based typing. The samples were drawn from the first 160 participants of the ongoing ImmuneRACE study and from about 1,200 subjects provided by 6 global collaborators.

The immunoSEQ Assay, a bias-controlled multiplex PCR, was used to amplify TCRbeta CDR3 regions from genomic DNA. From the authors' description of their analysis: Within the assay, amplification of reference gene primers was used to estimate how many nucleated cells each sample contained. To quantify the absolute abundance of each unique TCRbeta CDR3 rearrangement, sequence reads were collapsed and filtered. For each sample, productive Simpson clonality was calculated by taking the square root of Simpson's diversity index across productive rearrangements. In its TCRdb copy, this immuneACCESS table keeps in-frame sequences only and misses some clones. Where compared with another copy, unresolved V genes explain less than half of these, and the others have no known cause. The V and J calls and clone size were taken over from that table, and D and trimming were inferred from the DNA. A total of more than 75,000 clones appear in this sample, roughly 76% of them only once. The ten largest account for about 15% of the sample.

The study at large found these results: The amount of clinical and demographic metadata varied by source and participant and was provided uncurated.

In the germline V gene, CDR1 corresponds to MNHEY and CDR2 to SVGAGI. At the junction V is shortened by 6 bases and J by 2 bases; bases outside the gene matches: 6. The CDR3 measures 15 amino acids from cysteine to phenylalanine. The retained sequence is limited to the CDR3, 45 bases, with the frame set at the first base. Each collaborating institution followed its own protocols to collect whole blood in K2EDTA tubes. Collaborator samples were shipped for TCRbeta analysis as frozen whole blood, isolated PBMCs, or DNA extracted from either sample type. This TCR was recovered from a woman of 80 years or more with active or convalescent COVID-19. In this chain, TRBV6-5 is recombined with TRBJ1-3; 8 junctional bases match TRBD1. The sequencing input was peripheral blood. The bases are TGTGCCAGCAGGAAGGACAGGGAGGCTGGAAACACCATATATTTT. Its protein reads: CASRKDREAGNTIYF.